This TCR beta chain was recorded in a study of blood T cell dynamics during melanoma immunotherapy. The study's findings and limits: Cell-free DNA CDR3 sequences most resembled the immune-effector CD8+ subset, which was also most clonal.

Each sorted CD8+ T cell subset had its entire DNA loaded. Repertoires were generated with immunoSEQ multiplex PCR, while TCRdb's copy carries only in-frame clones and drops some. The profile shows some 13,000 clones, approximately 90% of them singletons. A remark on this clone: What it binds is unknown.

Time point indicated: pre-treatment baseline. With V trimmed by 5 bases and J by 2 bases, 8 bases remained unmatched. Germline V lookup: CDR1 SGHNT, CDR2 YYREEE (reference sequence). This CDR3 is 16 amino acids long. The specimen comprised effector memory CD8+ T cells from blood, sampled from a patient treated with checkpoint blockade. V is TRBV5-4 and J is TRBJ2-1; 9 nucleotides align to TRBD1. The sequence derives from a human donor with melanoma. The CDR3 loop reads CASRDIQGAPYNEQFF. The CDR3 coding sequence is TGTGCCAGCAGGGATATACAGGGGGCCCCCTACAATGAGCAGTTCTTC.